This passage covers 9 T cell receptor beta chains from one sample sequenced in a study of stem cell transplantation in POMP-related autoinflammatory disease. TCRdb keeps only in-frame clones here, not all; method: immunoSEQ multiplex PCR. Here the sample spans over 60,000 clones, just over 90% being singletons. This specimen consisted of CD4+ T cells from PBMCs, obtained after stem cell transplantation. These receptors all stem from a human patient with POMP-related autoinflammation and immune dysregulation (PRAID). Some T cells could come from the graft donor.

The chain is built from TRBV28 and TRBJ2-6, with D possibly TRBD2 on 6 matching bases. This CDR3 is 15 amino acids long. The V end was cut by 10 bases, the J end by 7 bases, with 20 bases between. The germline CDR1 and CDR2 sequences are MDHEN and SYDVKM. Here the CDR3 reads CAIGTFAGSANVLTF. The CDR3 DNA is TGTGCCATAGGGACGTTCGCGGGGTCAGCCAACGTCCTGACTTTC.

This clone was detected once. J is TRBJ1-5 and V is TRBV7-6; perhaps TRBD1 as D (5 bases). In germline, CDR1 is SGHVS, CDR2 FNYEAQ. Trimming stripped 5 bases from V and 7 bases from J, with 12 bases between. The CDR3 covers 13 residues. In DNA form, the CDR3 reads TGTGCCAGCAGCCTCGGGGGGGACCAGCCCCAGCATTTT. This sequence encodes CASSLGGDQPQHF. Filled out from reference TRBV7-6 and TRBJ1-5, the complete variable domain reads GAGVSQSPRYKVTKRGQDVALRCDPISGHVSLYWYRQALGQGPEFLTYFNYEAQQDKSGLPNDRFSAERPEGSISTLTIQRTEQRDSAMYRCASSLGGDQPQHFGDGTRLSIL.

V gene TRBV5-8 combines with J gene TRBJ1-5; D is perhaps TRBD1 (6 bases). V lost 4 bases, J lost 3 bases, and 14 bases lay in between. In germline, CDR1 is SGHTS, CDR2 YDEGEE. The CDR3 is made up of 15 amino acids. The chain's CDR3 is CASSLGNRANQPQHF. The CDR3, as DNA: TGTGCCAGCAGCCTGGGGAACAGGGCCAATCAGCCCCAGCATTTT.

This chain links TRBV11-2 with TRBJ2-7, with no clear D. Germline assignment: CDR1 SGHAT and CDR2 FQNNGV. The CDR3 runs 16 residues. V lost 0 bases, J lost 3 bases, and 15 bases lay in between. For the CDR3, the DNA is TGTGCCAGCAGCTTAGAGGTGACTCCACAAGGCTACGAGCAGTACTTC. Amino acids: CASSLEVTPQGYEQYF.

DNA of the CDR3: TGTGCCAGCTCACCACCCCGGGACCCGAGGGGCTACGAGCAGTACGTC. This sequence encodes CASSPPRDPRGYEQYV. The V gene is TRBV18, the J gene TRBJ2-7, with D perhaps assigned TRBD1 or TRBD2 (5 bases each). V was clipped by 0 bases and J by 3 bases, with 15 bases between them. The CDR3 length is 16 residues. In germline, CDR1 is KGHSH, CDR2 LQKENI.

V gene TRBV2 combines with J gene TRBJ2-3; TRBD2 matches 9 bases. Unmatched junction bases numbered 6, after V lost 7 bases and J lost 4 bases. The CDR3 has 14 residues. Germline loops: CDR1 SNHLY, CDR2 FYNNEI. CDR3 bases: TGTGCCAGCAAGCTAGCGGGGAATTCAGATACGCAGTATTTT. Encoded protein: CASKLAGNSDTQYF.

The rearrangement uses TRBV25-1 and TRBJ2-1; 10 positions agree with TRBD1. The germline CDR1 and CDR2 sequences are MGHDK and SYGVNS. The CDR3 spans 15 residues. The trim removed 4 bases at V and 5 bases at J, leaving 5 bases unmatched. CDR3 residues: CASSGGQGLDNEQFF. For the CDR3, the DNA is TGTGCCAGCAGTGGGGGACAGGGGTTAGACAATGAGCAGTTCTTC. The full variable domain, with the rest looked up from reference TRBV25-1 and TRBJ2-1, is EADIYQTPRYLVIGTGKKITLECSQTMGHDKMYWYQQDPGMELHLIHYSYGVNSTEKGDLSSESTVSRIRTEHFPLTLESARPSHTSQYLCASSGGQGLDNEQFFGPGTRLTVL.

This rearrangement joins TRBV20-1 to TRBJ1-1; D remains ambiguous. Trimming removed 6 bases at V and 3 bases at J, with 8 bases between. Germline V CDR1 and CDR2: DFQATT, SNEGSKA (reference sequence). The CDR3 loop spans 11 amino acids. DNA of the CDR3: TGCAGTGCCTTTGATGACACTGAAGCTTTCTTT. Protein: CSAFDDTEAFF.

The V gene is TRBV7-8, the J gene TRBJ2-5; unclear D gene. This CDR3 has 15 amino acids. Germline V gene sequence: CDR1 SGHVS, CDR2 FQNEAQ. The ends were cut back, 1 base at V and 3 bases at J, with 12 bases in the middle. In DNA, the CDR3 is TGTGCCAGCAGCTTAGATTCCCCCACCGAAGAGACCCAGTACTTC. Its translation is CASSLDSPTEETQYF.